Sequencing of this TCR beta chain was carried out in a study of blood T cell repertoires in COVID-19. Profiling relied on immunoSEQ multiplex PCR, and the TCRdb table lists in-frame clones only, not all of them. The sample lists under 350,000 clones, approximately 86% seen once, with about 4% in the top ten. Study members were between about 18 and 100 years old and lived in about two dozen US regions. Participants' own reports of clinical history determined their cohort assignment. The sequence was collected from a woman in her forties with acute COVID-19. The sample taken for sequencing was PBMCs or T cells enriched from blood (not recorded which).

The CDR3 reads CSVCEGNTEAFF. The CDR3 DNA reads TGCAGCGTCTGCGAGGGGAACACTGAAGCTTTCTTT. The chain combines TRBV29-1 with TRBJ1-1; D is unresolved. V lost 6 bases to trimming and J lost 1 base, with 9 bases between them. CDR3 size: 12 residues. From germline, CDR1 is SQVTM and CDR2 ANQGSEA.